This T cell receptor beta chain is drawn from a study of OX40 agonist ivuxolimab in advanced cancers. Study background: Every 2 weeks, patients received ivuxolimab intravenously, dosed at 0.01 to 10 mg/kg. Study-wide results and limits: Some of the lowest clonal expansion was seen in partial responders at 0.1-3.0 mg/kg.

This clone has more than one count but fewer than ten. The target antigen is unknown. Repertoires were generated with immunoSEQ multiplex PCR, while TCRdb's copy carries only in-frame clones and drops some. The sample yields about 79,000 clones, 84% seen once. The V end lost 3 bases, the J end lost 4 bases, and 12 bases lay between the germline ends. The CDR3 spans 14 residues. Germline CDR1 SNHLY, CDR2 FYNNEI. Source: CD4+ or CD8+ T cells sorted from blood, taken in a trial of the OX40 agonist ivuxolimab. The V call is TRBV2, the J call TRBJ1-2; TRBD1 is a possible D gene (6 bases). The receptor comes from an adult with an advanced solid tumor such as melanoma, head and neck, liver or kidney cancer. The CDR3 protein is CASSDLGGGYGYTF. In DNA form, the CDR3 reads TGTGCCAGCAGTGATTTAGGGGGGGGCTATGGCTACACCTTC.